This passage covers 30 T cell receptor beta chains from one sample sequenced in a study of identical twins. TCRdb independently ran MiXCR on the 5' RACE reads; one entry per CDR3 protein. The table lists about 900,000 distinct CDR3 sequences, roughly an eighth of them singletons. The same specimen was also included in a second study, on yellow fever vaccine responses in identical twins.

Sequencing was done on a sample of PBMCs. These receptors were obtained from a woman younger than 35 in good health.

V is TRBV20-1 and J is TRBJ2-2; D call uncertain. There are 15 residues in the CDR3. The germline CDR1 and CDR2 sequences are DFQATT and SNEGSKA (reference sequence). V lost 1 base to trimming and J lost 2 bases, with 11 bases between them. CDR3 protein: CSARVSGYNTGELFF. The CDR3 DNA reads as TGCAGTGCTAGAGTTTCCGGGTATAACACCGGGGAGCTGTTTTTT.

This clonotype was found a few times. The chain has TRBV3-1 and TRBJ2-7; D might be TRBD2 (6 bases). The CDR3 covers 15 residues. CDR1 is LGHDT, CDR2 YNNKEL, per germline (reference sequence). Trimming took off 1 base at V and 3 bases at J, with 13 bases between the two ends. CDR3 amino acids: CASSQGPGEVYEQYF. The CDR3 DNA is TGTGCCAGCAGCCAAGGGCCGGGAGAGGTCTACGAGCAGTACTTC.

The rearrangement joins TRBV12-3 or TRBV12-4 to TRBJ2-5, with TRBD2 matching over 8 bases. The CDR3 loop spans 16 amino acids. Trimming cost V 2 bases and J 4 bases; bases outside gene matches: 9. The CDR3 sequence is CASSLRSGMMGETQYF. The CDR3, as DNA: TGTGCCAGCAGTTTACGTAGCGGGATGATGGGAGAGACCCAGTACTTC.

This clonotype was seen ten or more times. This rearrangement joins TRBV24-1 to TRBJ2-2; D ambiguous. The CDR3 spans 16 residues. From germline, CDR1 is KGHDR and CDR2 SFDVKD. Trimming removed 4 bases from V and 2 bases from J, with 13 bases in between. CDR3 bases: TGTGCCACCAGTGAAGGGTTCGGAGTAAACACCGGGGAGCTGTTTTTT. Its translation: CATSEGFGVNTGELFF.

The rearrangement uses TRBV12-5 and TRBJ2-2; D possibly matches TRBD1 or TRBD2 (5 bases each). This CDR3 has 17 residues. V was trimmed by 0 bases and J by 1 base, leaving 12 bases between them. Germline CDR1 is LGHNT and CDR2 is FRNRAP. The DNA of the CDR3 is TGTGCTAGTGGTTTGGTACAGAGAGGGGAGAACACCGGGGAGCTGTTTTTT. This gives the protein CASGLVQRGENTGELFF.

The CDR3 region is CASSQEGLRGGATNEKLFF. The CDR3 nucleotides are TGCGCCAGCAGCCAAGAGGGGCTGAGGGGTGGTGCAACTAATGAAAAACTGTTTTTT. The chain uses TRBV4-1 and TRBJ1-4; tentatively, D is TRBD1 (5 bases). Trimming stripped 0 bases from V and 0 bases from J, with 17 bases between. The CDR3 is made up of 19 amino acids. The V gene's germline CDR1 is MGHRA and CDR2 YSYEKL.

This clonotype has just a few counts. This chain links TRBV3-1 with TRBJ2-1, with TRBD1 matching over 7 bases. The CDR3 has 13 amino acids. Germline CDR1 and CDR2: LGHDT and YNNKEL (reference sequence). V gave up 1 base and J gave up 8 bases; unmatched junction bases: 2. Here the CDR3 reads CASSQVQGDEQFF. Written as DNA, the CDR3 is TGTGCCAGCAGCCAAGTTCAGGGGGATGAGCAGTTCTTC.

J is TRBJ2-3 and V is TRBV15; 12 bases are a match to TRBD2. J lost 4 bases, V lost 1 base, and 9 bases had no gene match. CDR3 length equals 18 residues. Per germline, CDR1 LNHNV and CDR2 YYDKDF (reference sequence). The chain's CDR3 is CATSRGPGLAGISDTQYF. CDR3 coding DNA: TGTGCCACCAGCAGAGGCCCCGGACTAGCGGGAATCTCAGATACGCAGTATTTT.

The gene calls are TRBV14 and TRBJ1-4, with a weak D call TRBD1 (5 bases). This CDR3 is built from 15 residues. V was pared by 0 bases and J by 7 bases, with 12 bases between. CDR1 is SGHDN and CDR2 is FVKESK in the germline V gene. CDR3 protein: CASSQEGDLSEKLFF. CDR3 in DNA: TGTGCCAGCAGCCAAGAGGGGGATTTGAGTGAAAAACTGTTTTTT.

This clonotype came up a few times. This chain joins TRBV2 and TRBJ2-3; possible D gene TRBD2, 5 bases. Trimming pared 5 bases from V and 0 bases from J, leaving 15 bases between. Germline V lookup: CDR1 SNHLY, CDR2 FYNNEI. The CDR3 is made up of 16 amino acids. Here the CDR3 reads CASSPSLGSSTDTQYF. CDR3 bases: TGTGCCAGCAGTCCCTCTCTAGGGAGTAGCACAGATACGCAGTATTTT.

The chain recombines TRBV14 with TRBJ1-6; D not certain. Germline loops: CDR1 SGHDN, CDR2 FVKESK. The CDR3 sequence is 17 residues long. V was shortened by 1 base and J by 2 bases, with 12 bases between the two germline ends. Written as DNA, the CDR3 is TGTGCCAGCAGCCAAGGACTGCCGAGCGCCTATAATTCACCCCTCCACTTT. Its protein is CASSQGLPSAYNSPLHF.

The rearrangement links TRBV4-2 to TRBJ2-1, with 11 bases aligning to TRBD2. Looked up from germline, CDR1 is LGHNA and CDR2 is YNFKEQ. This CDR3 is 16 amino acids long. J gave up 4 bases and V 10 bases, and 12 bases lay outside the gene matches. The CDR3 DNA follows: TGTGCCATGGGCCGGGTGGCTAGCGGGAGGTACAATGAGCAGTTCTTC. It yields the protein CAMGRVASGRYNEQFF.

This clonotype was seen a handful of times. The rearrangement joins TRBV28 to TRBJ1-5, with TRBD1 as a possible D gene (5 bases). CDR3 length: 13 residues. Per the germline V gene, CDR1 is MDHEN and CDR2 is SYDVKM. Trimming took off 8 bases at V and 7 bases at J, with 15 bases between the two ends. DNA for the CDR3: TGTGCCAGCCGCGTGGGGGGTTTGCAGCCCCAGCATTTT. This translates into CASRVGGLQPQHF.

V and J are TRBV6-1 and TRBJ2-3; 11 bases line up with TRBD2. The CDR3 is made up of 17 amino acids. Germline loops: CDR1 MNHNS, CDR2 SASEGT. The J segment lost 3 bases and the V segment lost 6 bases, leaving 11 bases of the junction unmatched. The CDR3 spells CASRELVAGGLTDTQYF. In nucleotides, the CDR3 is TGTGCCAGCAGGGAACTGGTAGCGGGAGGGCTGACAGATACGCAGTATTTT.

The chain joins TRBV20-1 to TRBJ1-5, with 7 bases identical to TRBD1. CDR1 is DFQATT and CDR2 is SNEGSKA in the germline V gene (reference sequence). This CDR3 is 16 amino acids long. V was clipped by 0 bases and J by 3 bases; unmatched bases: 8. CDR3 sequence reads: CSARDRGQGVNQPQHF. The CDR3 nucleotides are TGCAGTGCTAGAGATCGGGGGCAGGGGGTCAATCAGCCCCAGCATTTT.

This clonotype has just a few counts. CDR3 DNA: TGTGCCACCAGCTGGGGGGGCCCATCGGGGACCCAGTACTTC. Protein product: CATSWGGPSGTQYF. The V and J genes are TRBV15 and TRBJ2-5; TRBD2 might be the D (7 bases). The CDR3 extends over 14 amino acids. V was cut by 5 bases and J by 7 bases, with 17 bases left in between. Germline V gene data show CDR1 as LNHNV and CDR2 as YYDKDF (reference sequence).

This clonotype has more than one count but fewer than ten. This chain connects TRBV5-5 to TRBJ1-3; D is ambiguous. Trimming took off 0 bases at V and 0 bases at J, with 10 bases between the two ends. The CDR3 spans 16 residues. The germline V gene encodes CDR1 SGHKS and CDR2 YYEKEE (reference sequence). As DNA, the CDR3 is TGTGCCAGCAGCTTGGCGGGCAGCAGCTCTGGAAACACCATATATTTT. Amino acid sequence: CASSLAGSSSGNTIYF.

This clonotype appeared many times. The J gene is TRBJ2-3, the V gene TRBV12-3 or TRBV12-4, with 9 bases matching TRBD1. This CDR3 region has 17 residues. Trimming removed 5 bases from V and 1 base from J; junction bases left unmatched: 10. CDR3 nucleotide sequence: TGTGCCAGCAGTCTCCTAGGACAGGGGCCCCGCACAGATACGCAGTATTTT. It codes for CASSLLGQGPRTDTQYF.

The chain employs TRBV13 and TRBJ2-1, with 14 bases matching TRBD2. The length of the CDR3 is 18 residues. Per the germline V gene, CDR1 is PRHDT and CDR2 is FYEKMQ (reference sequence). V dropped 5 bases and J dropped 9; count of bases not matched to a gene: 15. The CDR3 reads CASSISGTSGSFHTEQFF. The CDR3 coding sequence is TGTGCCAGCAGCATTTCCGGGACTAGCGGGAGTTTTCATACTGAGCAGTTCTTC.

This clonotype showed up many times. V is TRBV20-1 and J is TRBJ2-3; 9 positions match TRBD2. V lost 3 bases, J lost 5 bases, and 12 bases stayed unmatched. The V gene's germline CDR1 is DFQATT and CDR2 SNEGSKA (reference sequence). This CDR3 is built from 16 residues. CDR3 region: CSARIGAGGPKDTQYF. CDR3 in DNA: TGCAGTGCTAGGATTGGTGCGGGGGGGCCTAAAGATACGCAGTATTTT.

This clonotype was detected ten times or more. Relative to the germline gene, one junction end is altered; a read error may explain this. This chain links TRBV5-1 with TRBJ2-3; D is undetermined. Germline CDR1 reads SGHRS; CDR2 reads YFSETQ. The CDR3 is 12 residues long. CDR3 region: CASSSSTDTQYF. As DNA, the CDR3 is TGTGCCAGCAGCTCTAGCACAGATACGCAGTATTTT.

The rearrangement joins TRBV18 to TRBJ2-5; D perhaps matches TRBD1 (5 bases). This CDR3 is built from 14 residues. V lost 6 bases, J lost 5 bases, and 16 bases lay in between. CDR1 is KGHSH and CDR2 is LQKENI in the germline V gene. CDR3 bases: TGTGCCAGCTCTACCGCAGGGATGACGGAGACCCAGTACTTC. Its protein product is CASSTAGMTETQYF. Variable domain in full (rest from reference TRBV18 and TRBJ2-5): NAGVMQNPRHLVRRRGQEARLRCSPMKGHSHVYWYRQLPEEGLKFMVYLQKENIIDESGMPKERFSAEFPKEGPSILRIQQVVRGDSAAYFCASSTAGMTETQYFGPGTRLLVL.

The table lists this clonotype with a few counts. The chain has TRBV4-1 and TRBJ1-2, with D uncertain. This CDR3 comprises 16 residues. Germline CDR1 MGHRA, CDR2 YSYEKL. Trimming pared 0 bases from V and 3 bases from J, leaving 14 bases between. The CDR3 sequence is CASSQEWTLADYGYTF. The CDR3 nucleotides read TGCGCCAGCAGCCAAGAATGGACCCTGGCTGACTATGGCTACACCTTC.

This clonotype was detected a few times. The V and J genes are TRBV27 and TRBJ2-1, with a possible D match to TRBD2 (6 bases). CDR1 MNHEY and CDR2 SMNVEV come from the germline V gene (reference sequence). Trimming took 1 base from V and 4 from J, leaving 11 bases between them. This CDR3 comprises 15 residues. Written as DNA, the CDR3 is TGTGCCAGCAGTTTATACGGGGGTAAATACAATGAGCAGTTCTTC. It yields the protein CASSLYGGKYNEQFF.

This rearrangement joins TRBV20-1 to TRBJ2-7; D may be TRBD2 (6 bases). The germline V gene encodes CDR1 DFQATT and CDR2 SNEGSKA (reference sequence). CDR3 length: 16 amino acids. The V gene lost 6 bases and the J gene lost 3 bases, with 24 bases spanning the gap. The CDR3 here is CSAARPRGVSSYEQYF. In nucleotides, the CDR3 is TGCAGTGCCGCCCGGCCGCGGGGAGTTTCCAGCTACGAGCAGTACTTC.

V and J are TRBV24-1 and TRBJ2-7, with 10 bases identical to TRBD2. V trimming: 7 bases; J trimming: 1 base; junction bases outside the gene matches: 6. CDR3 size: 15 residues. Germline V gives CDR1 KGHDR, CDR2 SFDVKD. CDR3 region: CATSESGRESYEQYF. The CDR3 DNA reads TGTGCCACCAGCGAAAGCGGGAGGGAGTCCTACGAGCAGTACTTC.

The chain uses TRBV12-3 or TRBV12-4 and TRBJ2-5, with 9 bases aligning to TRBD2. V was pared by 8 bases and J by 5 bases, with 9 bases of the junction left unmatched. The CDR3 consists of 14 residues. CDR3 region: CASAGGERLETQYF. The DNA for the CDR3 is TGTGCCAGCGCGGGGGGGGAGAGGTTGGAGACCCAGTACTTC.

This clonotype showed up many times. This sequence joins TRBV11-2 and TRBJ2-4; TRBD1 might be the D (5 bases). CDR1 and CDR2 (germline): SGHAT, FQNNGV. The CDR3 extends over 18 amino acids. Trimming cost V 7 bases and J 0 bases, with 22 bases left between them. The CDR3, as DNA: TGTGCCAGCACCAACCCGCCCAAGGGGATATTAGCCAAAAACATTCAGTACTTC. It codes for CASTNPPKGILAKNIQYF. Drawing the rest from reference TRBV11-2 and TRBJ2-4, the complete variable domain is EAGVAQSPRYKIIEKRQSVAFWCNPISGHATLYWYQQILGQGPKLLIQFQNNGVVDDSQLPKDRFSAERLKGVDSTLKIQPAKLEDSAVYLCASTNPPKGILAKNIQYFGAGTRLSVL.

The chain joins TRBV11-2 to TRBJ2-5; 7 nucleotides align to TRBD2. Matching the DNA end better, TRBJ2-7 makes the J call doubtful. This CDR3 is 15 amino acids long. Per the germline V gene, CDR1 is SGHAT and CDR2 is FQNNGV. CDR3 bases: TGTGCCAGCAGCCCTAGAGGGAGGGCGCTCTACGAGCAGTACTTC. Encoded protein: CASSPRGRALYEQYF.

This clonotype was counted only a few times. The chain carries TRBV6-5 and TRBJ2-1, with D possibly being TRBD2 (5 bases). CDR3 size: 16 residues. V shed 0 bases and J shed 9 bases, with 18 bases lying between them. Germline V gene sequence: CDR1 MNHEY, CDR2 SVGAGI. This CDR3 is CASSYSRGSPGREQFF. The CDR3 DNA follows: TGTGCCAGCAGTTACTCCCGGGGTAGCCCCGGTCGTGAGCAGTTCTTC.